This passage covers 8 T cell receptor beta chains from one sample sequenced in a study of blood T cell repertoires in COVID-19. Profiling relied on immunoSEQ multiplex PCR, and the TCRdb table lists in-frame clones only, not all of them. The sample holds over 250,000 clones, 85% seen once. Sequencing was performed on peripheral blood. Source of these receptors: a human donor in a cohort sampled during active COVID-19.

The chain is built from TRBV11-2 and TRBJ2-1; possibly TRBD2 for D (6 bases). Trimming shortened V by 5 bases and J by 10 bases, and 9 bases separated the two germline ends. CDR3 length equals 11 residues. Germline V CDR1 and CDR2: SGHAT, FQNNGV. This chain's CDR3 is CASSTLAEQFF. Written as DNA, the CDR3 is TGTGCCAGCAGCACCCTAGCGGAGCAGTTCTTC.

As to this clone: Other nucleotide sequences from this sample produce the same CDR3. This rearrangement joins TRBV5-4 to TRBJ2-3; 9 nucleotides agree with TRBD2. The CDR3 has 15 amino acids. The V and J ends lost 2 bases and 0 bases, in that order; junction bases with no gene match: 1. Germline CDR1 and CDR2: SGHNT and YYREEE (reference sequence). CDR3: CASSLAGGSTDTQYF. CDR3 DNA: TGTGCCAGCAGCTTAGCGGGAGGAAGCACAGATACGCAGTATTTT.

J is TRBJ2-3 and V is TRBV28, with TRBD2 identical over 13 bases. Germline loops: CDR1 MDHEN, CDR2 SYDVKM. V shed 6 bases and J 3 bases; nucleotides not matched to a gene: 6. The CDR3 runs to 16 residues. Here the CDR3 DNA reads TGTGCCAGCAGGCGCCGGGGACTAGCGGGAACAGATACGCAGTATTTT. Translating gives CASRRRGLAGTDTQYF.

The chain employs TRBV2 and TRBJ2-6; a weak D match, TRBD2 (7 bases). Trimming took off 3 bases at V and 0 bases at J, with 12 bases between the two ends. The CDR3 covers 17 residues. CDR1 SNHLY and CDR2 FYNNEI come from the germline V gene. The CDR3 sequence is CASSEGGAPSGANVLTF. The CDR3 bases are TGTGCCAGCAGTGAGGGGGGGGCTCCCTCTGGGGCCAACGTCCTGACTTTC.

The CDR3 DNA is TGTGCCAGCTCAGAATCTACCTCTTATGGAAACACCATATATTTT. Protein product: CASSESTSYGNTIYF. The chain links TRBV18 to TRBJ1-3; D gene uncertain. Germline-derived CDR1 and CDR2 are KGHSH and LQKENI. The CDR3 runs to 15 residues. Trimming took off 5 bases at V and 3 bases at J, with 14 bases between the two ends.

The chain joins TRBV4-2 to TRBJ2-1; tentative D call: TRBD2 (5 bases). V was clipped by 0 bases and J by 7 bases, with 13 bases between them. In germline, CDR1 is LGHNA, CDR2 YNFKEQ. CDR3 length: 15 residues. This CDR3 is CASSQDFLARNEQFF. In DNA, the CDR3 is TGTGCCAGCAGCCAAGATTTTCTAGCCCGTAATGAGCAGTTCTTC.

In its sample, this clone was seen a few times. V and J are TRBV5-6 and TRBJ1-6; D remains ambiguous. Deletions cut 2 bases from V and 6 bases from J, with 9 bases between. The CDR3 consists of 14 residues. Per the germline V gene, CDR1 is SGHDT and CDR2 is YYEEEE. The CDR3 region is CASSFGVLNSPLHF. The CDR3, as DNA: TGTGCCAGCAGCTTCGGGGTCCTTAATTCACCCCTCCACTTT. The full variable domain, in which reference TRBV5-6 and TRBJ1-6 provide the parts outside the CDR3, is DAGVTQSPTHLIKTRGQQVTLRCSPKSGHDTVSWYQQALGQGPQFIFQYYEEEERQRGNFPDRFSGHQFPNYSSELNVNALLLGDSALYLCASSFGVLNSPLHFGNGTRLTVT.

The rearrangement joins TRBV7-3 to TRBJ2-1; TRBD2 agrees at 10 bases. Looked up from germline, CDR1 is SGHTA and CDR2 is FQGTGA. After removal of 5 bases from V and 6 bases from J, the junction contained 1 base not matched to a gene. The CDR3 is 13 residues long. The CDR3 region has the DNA TGTGCCAGCAGCAGGACTAGCGGCAATGAGCAGTTCTTC. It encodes CASSRTSGNEQFF.